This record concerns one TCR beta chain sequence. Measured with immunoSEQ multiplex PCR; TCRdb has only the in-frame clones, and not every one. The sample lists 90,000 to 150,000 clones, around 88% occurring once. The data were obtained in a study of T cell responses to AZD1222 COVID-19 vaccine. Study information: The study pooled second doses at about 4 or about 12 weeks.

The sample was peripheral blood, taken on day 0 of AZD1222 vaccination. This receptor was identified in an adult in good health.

CDR3 DNA: TGTGCCAGCAGCTTAGCAGGGGCTGATTCAGATACGCAGTATTTT. Amino acids: CASSLAGADSDTQYF. This chain joins TRBV7-2 and TRBJ2-3; D is perhaps TRBD1 (5 bases). Trimming cost V 0 bases and J 4 bases, with 11 bases left between them. CDR1 SGHTA and CDR2 FQGNSA come from the germline V gene. The CDR3 has 15 amino acids.